This T cell receptor beta chain was identified during a study of blood T cell repertoires in COVID-19. Study summary: In each case, the material was cDNA or gDNA derived from T cells, B-cell-depleted T cells, or PBMCs.

CDR3 length equals 17 residues. Germline lookup yields CDR1 ENHRY and CDR2 SYGVKD. J was trimmed by 0 bases and V by 8 bases; bases with no gene match: 14. Original analysis: The authors estimated nucleated cell counts from reference gene primer amplification. Profiling relied on immunoSEQ multiplex PCR, and the TCRdb table lists in-frame clones only, not all of them. The D gene and trimming were derived from the DNA, and the V and J assignments and clone size from that table. Of approximately 50,000 clones detected, roughly nine tenths appear once; the ten largest clones hold almost 4%. This chain links TRBV10-3 with TRBJ2-3, with 7 positions matching TRBD2. This receptor was identified in a human donor in a cohort sampled during active COVID-19. Material for sequencing was peripheral blood. CDR3 sequence (DNA): TGTGCCATCGGGGGGGGAGAAGTCCTCTCTAGCACAGATACGCAGTATTTT. It translates to CAIGGGEVLSSTDTQYF.